Below are 26 T cell receptor beta chains sequenced from a single sample in a study of blood T cell repertoires in COVID-19. The table came from immunoSEQ multiplex PCR; TCRdb's copy has only in-frame clones and leaves some out. The repertoire consists of some 83,000 clones, with about 82% occurring once and the leading ten covering under 8.5%. Sequencing was done on a sample of peripheral blood. These TCRs come from a man aged 50 to 59 with active COVID-19.

The V and J genes are TRBV5-6 and TRBJ1-2; D is ambiguous. The germline gives CDR1 SGHDT, CDR2 YYEEEE. The CDR3 consists of 13 residues. V dropped 5 bases and J dropped 4 bases, with 12 bases sitting between them. The CDR3 nucleotides read TGTGCCAGCAGTGCCGGGGTGACCTATGGCTACACCTTC. This encodes CASSAGVTYGYTF.

The gene calls are TRBV21-1 and TRBJ2-4; the D call in the table, TRBD1, was not verified against the DNA. TRBV21-1 is a pseudogene segment. The CDR3 is made up of 13 amino acids. As DNA, the CDR3 is TGTGCCAGCAGGGGGCGCAGGAAAAACATTCAGTACTTC. Translating gives CASRGRRKNIQYF.

The chain uses TRBV7-9 and TRBJ2-1, with 10 bases that match TRBD1. V lost 5 bases to trimming and J lost 6 bases; unmatched junction nucleotides: 10. Germline lookup yields CDR1 SEHNR and CDR2 FQNEAQ (reference sequence). This CDR3 comprises 16 residues. The CDR3 DNA reads as TGTGCCAGCAGCCCCGAAGGGGGACAGGGGTTCAATGAGCAGTTCTTC. As protein: CASSPEGGQGFNEQFF.

This chain uses TRBV28 with TRBJ2-7; 9 bases match TRBD1. The CDR3 consists of 16 residues. Unmatched junction bases numbered 8, after V lost 0 bases and J lost 5 bases. Germline CDR1 reads MDHEN; CDR2 reads SYDVKM. CDR3 DNA: TGTGCCAGCAGTTTATGGACAGGGGGTGATATCAACGAGCAGTACTTC. It translates to CASSLWTGGDINEQYF.

The rearrangement joins TRBV3-1 (or the pseudogene TRBV3-2) to TRBJ1-6; TRBD1 agrees at 9 bases. Looked up from germline, CDR1 is LGHDT and CDR2 is YNNKEL (reference sequence). Trimming at V came to 4 bases and at J to 11 bases, leaving 9 bases not matched to a gene. The CDR3 spans 15 residues. This CDR3 is CASSPYRGQSPPLHF. In DNA, the CDR3 is TGTGCCAGCAGCCCTTACAGGGGGCAGAGTCCACCCCTCCACTTT.

The chain combines TRBV19 with TRBJ2-1; maybe TRBD1 (6 bases). V was pared by 3 bases and J by 0 bases, with 9 bases between. This CDR3 spans 15 amino acids. The germline gives CDR1 LNHDA, CDR2 SQIVND (reference sequence). The CDR3 DNA reads as TGTGCCAGTAGTATGGGCAGGGGCTCCTACAATGAGCAGTTCTTC. It translates to CASSMGRGSYNEQFF.

This chain links TRBV2 with TRBJ1-1; D is undetermined. Germline V lookup: CDR1 SNHLY, CDR2 FYNNEI. Trimming shortened V by 6 bases and J by 0 bases, and 8 bases separated the two germline ends. This CDR3 has 13 amino acids. Written as DNA, the CDR3 is TGTGCCAGCAGGCAGTTCATGAACACTGAAGCTTTCTTT. Amino acid sequence: CASRQFMNTEAFF.

The genes are TRBV6-5 and TRBJ1-1; no reliable D call. Germline V gives CDR1 MNHEY, CDR2 SVGAGI. The V gene lost 7 bases and the J gene lost 1 base, with 7 bases spanning the gap. CDR3 length: 12 residues. The CDR3 loop is CASKEGNTEAFF. The CDR3 coding sequence is TGTGCCAGCAAGGAGGGGAACACTGAAGCTTTCTTT.

The chain recombines TRBV7-3 with TRBJ2-3; unclear D gene. Trimming pared 3 bases from V and 2 bases from J, leaving 9 bases between. The CDR3 extends over 14 amino acids. CDR1 SGHTA and CDR2 FQGTGA come from the germline V gene. CDR3 loop: CASSFDTLTDTQYF. Here the CDR3 DNA reads TGTGCCAGCAGCTTCGACACCCTCACAGATACGCAGTATTTT. The variable domain in full, with the rest retrieved from reference TRBV7-3 and TRBJ2-3, is GAGVSQTPSNKVTEKGKYVELRCDPISGHTALYWYRQSLGQGPEFLIYFQGTGAADDSGLPNDRFFAVRPEGSVSTLKIQRTERGDSAVYLCASSFDTLTDTQYFGPGTRLTVL.

V usage is TRBV7-9 and J usage is TRBJ1-1; D is uncertain. Trimming took 0 bases from V and 1 from J, leaving 12 bases between them. The CDR3 contains 16 residues. The V gene's germline CDR1 is SEHNR and CDR2 FQNEAQ (reference sequence). CDR3 protein: CASSLALAGTNTEAFF. The CDR3 DNA reads as TGTGCCAGCAGCTTAGCGCTGGCAGGTACGAACACTGAAGCTTTCTTT.

The chain carries TRBV3-1 (or the pseudogene TRBV3-2) and TRBJ1-1; D remains ambiguous. Germline CDR1 is LGHDT and CDR2 is YNNKEL (reference sequence). Deletions cut 0 bases from V and 1 base from J, with 12 bases between. CDR3 length equals 16 residues. This CDR3 reads CASSQEAGITNTEAFF. The CDR3 DNA follows: TGTGCCAGCAGCCAAGAAGCGGGGATAACGAACACTGAAGCTTTCTTT.

The V gene is TRBV28, the J gene TRBJ1-1; 10 positions match TRBD1. Trimming took 6 bases from V and 3 from J; bases not matched to a gene: 10. In germline, CDR1 is MDHEN, CDR2 SYDVKM. This CDR3 comprises 16 residues. The CDR3 spells CASRGDRGRGDTEAFF. Written as DNA, the CDR3 is TGTGCCAGCAGGGGTGACAGGGGGCGCGGTGACACTGAAGCTTTCTTT.

This chain connects TRBV4-3 to TRBJ2-7, with 9 bases matching TRBD2. The length of the CDR3 is 14 residues. In germline, CDR1 is LGHNA, CDR2 YSLEER. The V and J ends lost 3 bases and 3 bases, in that order; junction bases with no gene match: 3. Written as DNA, the CDR3 is TGCGCCAGCAGCCAGGCTAGCGGGAACTACGAGCAGTACTTC. This encodes CASSQASGNYEQYF.

This chain links TRBV6-1 with TRBJ1-2, with a tentative D call TRBD1 (5 bases). In germline, CDR1 is MNHNS, CDR2 SASEGT. The V end lost 2 bases, the J end lost 8 bases, and 12 bases lay between the germline ends. The CDR3 runs to 13 residues. CDR3 nucleotides: TGTGCCAGCAGTGAAAAGGGGCTAAGCGGCTACACCTTC. It is translated as CASSEKGLSGYTF.

The rearrangement links TRBV28 to TRBJ1-2, with D maybe TRBD1 (5 bases). CDR1 is MDHEN and CDR2 is SYDVKM in the germline V gene. CDR3 length: 12 amino acids. V lost 5 bases to trimming and J lost 7 bases, with 11 bases between them. This chain's CDR3 is CASSAGGGGYTF. As DNA, the CDR3 is TGTGCCAGCAGTGCCGGGGGGGGTGGCTACACCTTC.

The rearrangement links TRBV5-1 to TRBJ1-2; TRBD1 matches 9 bases. Germline V gene lookup returns CDR1 SGHRS and CDR2 YFSETQ. V dropped 6 bases and J dropped 4; count of bases not matched to a gene: 10. The CDR3 totals 15 residues. In DNA, the CDR3 is TGCGCCAGCACCCCTTCCGGGACAGGGCCCTATGGCTACACCTTC. Its translation is CASTPSGTGPYGYTF.

The CDR3 reads CASSLGQGNYGYTF. CDR3 in DNA: TGTGCCAGCAGCTTAGGGCAGGGAAACTATGGCTACACCTTC. The chain is built from TRBV7-9 and TRBJ1-2, with a possible D match to TRBD1 (5 bases). The CDR3 covers 14 residues. V lost 1 base, J lost 2 bases, and 8 bases lay in between. CDR1 is SEHNR and CDR2 is FQNEAQ in the germline V gene (reference sequence).

The V and J genes are TRBV11-1 and TRBJ1-6; D not resolved. Trimming pared 2 bases from V and 7 bases from J, leaving 12 bases between. The CDR3 loop spans 15 amino acids. Germline V gene sequence: CDR1 SGHAT, CDR2 FQDESV (reference sequence). Here the CDR3 reads CASSLSGSRNSPLHF. As DNA, the CDR3 is TGTGCCAGCAGCTTATCTGGCAGTCGAAATTCACCCCTCCACTTT.

Here the CDR3 DNA reads TGTGCCAGCAGTACGCCAGGGGAAGCGAACACTGAAGCTTTCTTT. Translating gives CASSTPGEANTEAFF. This chain joins TRBV27 and TRBJ1-1; a weak D match, TRBD1 (6 bases). Trimming shortened V by 5 bases and J by 1 base, and 14 bases separated the two germline ends. The germline CDR1 and CDR2 sequences are MNHEY and SMNVEV (reference sequence). This CDR3 spans 15 amino acids.

V gene TRBV21-1 combines with J gene TRBJ2-1; TRBD2 is taken as the D call from the table, unchecked against the DNA. TRBV21-1 has pseudogene status. The length of the CDR3 is 15 residues. The CDR3 DNA reads as TGTGCCGGCGCTCGGGCGGGACTCTCCTACAATGAGCAGTTCTTC. Its translation is CAGARAGLSYNEQFF.

The chain carries TRBV5-6 and TRBJ2-1, with 8 positions matching TRBD2. Germline CDR1 SGHDT, CDR2 YYEEEE. The CDR3 covers 17 residues. With V trimmed by 0 bases and J by 0 bases, 5 bases remained unmatched. The CDR3 coding sequence is TGTGCCAGCAGCTTGGGCCTAGCGGGCTCCTCCTACAATGAGCAGTTCTTC. Amino acid sequence: CASSLGLAGSSYNEQFF.

This clone has just one count. The chain couples TRBV28 to TRBJ1-5; D gene uncertain. The CDR3 loop spans 13 amino acids. Trimming left V 7 bases short and J 6 bases short, with 13 bases between. Looked up from germline, CDR1 is MDHEN and CDR2 is SYDVKM. The DNA of the CDR3 is TGTGCCAGCAAGGTCCGAGGCGGTCAGCCCCAGCATTTT. Its protein product is CASKVRGGQPQHF. Drawing the rest from reference TRBV28 and TRBJ1-5, the complete variable domain is DVKVTQSSRYLVKRTGEKVFLECVQDMDHENMFWYRQDPGLGLRLIYFSYDVKMKEKGDIPEGYSVSREKKERFSLILESASTNQTSMYLCASKVRGGQPQHFGDGTRLSIL.

The V and J genes are TRBV27 and TRBJ2-7, with 7 positions matching TRBD1. There are 16 residues in the CDR3. Germline assignment: CDR1 MNHEY and CDR2 SMNVEV (reference sequence). Trimming cost V 0 bases and J 2 bases; bases outside gene matches: 7. CDR3 loop: CASSLSGGLTPYEQYF. The CDR3 coding sequence is TGTGCCAGCAGTTTATCAGGGGGCCTCACACCCTACGAGCAGTACTTC.

This chain joins TRBV4-2 and TRBJ2-6; D unclear. Trimming took off 8 bases at V and 0 bases at J, with 26 bases between the two ends. Germline V gene data show CDR1 as LGHNA and CDR2 as YNFKEQ. The CDR3 is 20 residues long. Here the CDR3 reads CASSSQAGVLATSGANVLTF. The DNA of the CDR3 is TGTGCCAGCTCTTCACAAGCAGGCGTACTGGCAACCTCTGGGGCCAACGTCCTGACTTTC.

The rearrangement joins TRBV2 to TRBJ2-7; D ambiguous. V lost 3 bases and J lost 0, with 6 bases in between. The V gene's germline CDR1 is SNHLY and CDR2 FYNNEI. The CDR3 is 13 residues long. CDR3 residues: CASSEAVSYEQYF. CDR3 nucleotide sequence: TGTGCCAGCAGTGAGGCAGTCTCCTACGAGCAGTACTTC.

The chain carries TRBV6-2 or TRBV6-3 and TRBJ2-5; D perhaps matches TRBD1 (7 bases). Trimming pared 4 bases from V and 4 bases from J, leaving 16 bases between. CDR3 length equals 15 residues. CDR1 is MNHEY and CDR2 is SVGEGT in the germline V gene. CDR3 amino acids: CASSFVRGAGETQYF. The DNA for the CDR3 is TGTGCCAGCAGTTTCGTCAGGGGGGCAGGAGAGACCCAGTACTTC.